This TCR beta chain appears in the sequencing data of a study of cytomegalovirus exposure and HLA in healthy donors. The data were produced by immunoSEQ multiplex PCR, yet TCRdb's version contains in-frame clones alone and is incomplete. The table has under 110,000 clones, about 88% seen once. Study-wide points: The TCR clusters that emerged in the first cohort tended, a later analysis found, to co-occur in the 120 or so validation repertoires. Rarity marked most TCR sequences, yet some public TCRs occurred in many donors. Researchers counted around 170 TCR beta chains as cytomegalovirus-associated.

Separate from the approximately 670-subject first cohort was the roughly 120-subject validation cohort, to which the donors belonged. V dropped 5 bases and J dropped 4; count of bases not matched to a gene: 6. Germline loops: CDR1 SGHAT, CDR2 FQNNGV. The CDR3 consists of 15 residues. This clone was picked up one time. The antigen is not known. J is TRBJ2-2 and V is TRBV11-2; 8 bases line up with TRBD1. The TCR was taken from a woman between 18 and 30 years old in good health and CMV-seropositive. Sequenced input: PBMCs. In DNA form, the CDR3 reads TGTGCCAGCAGCGTCAGGGGGCAGGGCACCGGGGAGCTGTTTTTT. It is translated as CASSVRGQGTGELFF.